Presented here are 5 T cell receptor beta chains from one specimen sequenced in a study of CD8 T cells in ankylosing spondylitis. TCRdb reprocessed the 5' RACE reads via MiXCR and lists one record per CDR3 protein. The sample shows about 140,000 distinct CDR3 sequences, 25% to 35% of them seen only once. Sequences were obtained from synovial fluid, either unsorted or a sorted T cell fraction (not recorded which). The source of these receptors is a male donor with ankylosing spondylitis.

This clonotype was picked up a small number of times. The chain uses TRBV2 and TRBJ2-2; D may be TRBD1 (6 bases). Germline V gene data show CDR1 as SNHLY and CDR2 as FYNNEI. The length of the CDR3 is 14 residues. V was clipped by 8 bases and J by 6 bases, with 16 bases between them. CDR3 DNA sequence: TGTGCCAGCGGAGAGCAGGGGCCGGCCGGGGAGCTGTTTTTT. Translation gives CASGEQGPAGELFF.

This clonotype was seen more than once but under ten times. CDR3 nucleotides: TGTGCCACAAAGCCTGGGGGGGCATGGTCCTACGAGCAGTACTTC. It encodes CATKPGGAWSYEQYF. The chain joins TRBV6-2 or TRBV6-3 to TRBJ2-7; weak D call: TRBD2 (7 bases). Germline V lookup: CDR1 MNHEY, CDR2 SVGEGT. The V gene lost 10 bases and the J gene lost 1 base, with 20 bases spanning the gap. CDR3 size: 15 residues.

At least ten counts were recorded for this clonotype. The chain joins TRBV11-3 to TRBJ2-2, with a weak D call TRBD1 (7 bases). Germline V gene sequence: CDR1 SGHNT, CDR2 YENEEA. Trimming took off 4 bases at V and 2 bases at J, with 11 bases between the two ends. This CDR3 comprises 15 residues. CDR3 in DNA: TGTGCCAGCAGCTCCCAGGGGGGTAACACCGGGGAGCTGTTTTTT. This gives the protein CASSSQGGNTGELFF.

V gene TRBV30 combines with J gene TRBJ2-5; 7 nucleotides match TRBD2. CDR1 GTSNPN and CDR2 SVGIG come from the germline V gene (reference sequence). Unmatched junction bases numbered 7, after V lost 2 bases and J lost 1 base. The CDR3 is made up of 15 amino acids. The CDR3 DNA sequence: TGTGCCTGGAGTTATGTAACGGGAGGCCAAGAGACCCAGTACTTC. As protein: CAWSYVTGGQETQYF.

As DNA, the CDR3 is TGTGCCAGTGGACTAGACCCTACCGGGGAGCTGTTTTTT. Translating it yields CASGLDPTGELFF. The rearrangement links TRBV12-3 or TRBV12-4 to TRBJ2-2; 7 bases fit TRBD2. The ends lost 9 bases at V and 5 bases at J; junction bases unmatched: 6. There are 13 residues in the CDR3.